This entry lists 28 T cell receptor beta chains sequenced from one sample in a study of control samples from healthy donors and cancer patients. TCRdb's copy holds only in-frame clones and misses some; the assay was immunoSEQ multiplex PCR. The sample includes 100,000 to 150,000 clones, more than 85% of them seen just once. Material: blood. Receptors were obtained from a man younger than 35 in good health.

The chain recombines TRBV27 with TRBJ2-7; 10 nucleotides line up with TRBD1. Germline trimming cut 6 bases from V and 2 bases from J; bases unmatched to any gene: 7. Germline CDR1 is MNHEY and CDR2 is SMNVEV (reference sequence). The CDR3 sequence is 15 residues long. As DNA, the CDR3 is TGTGCCAGCAGCCTATTGGGGACAGGGGCCTACGAGCAGTACTTC. It is translated as CASSLLGTGAYEQYF.

CDR3 sequence: CASSLTVPNYGYTF. The CDR3 DNA follows: TGTGCCAGCAGCTTGACAGTCCCTAACTATGGCTACACCTTC. The chain uses TRBV5-6 and TRBJ1-2, with D unclear. This CDR3 contains 14 residues. The V gene lost 1 base and the J gene lost 0 bases, with 7 bases spanning the gap. CDR1 and CDR2 from the germline V gene are SGHDT and YYEEEE.

The chain has TRBV9 and TRBJ2-2, with 8 bases identical to TRBD2. The trim removed 4 bases at V and 3 bases at J, leaving 5 bases unmatched. CDR1 is SGDLS and CDR2 is YYNGEE in the germline V gene. The CDR3 is 15 amino acids. This CDR3 is CASSPLRGDTGELFF. DNA for the CDR3: TGTGCCAGCAGCCCCCTGCGGGGGGACACCGGGGAGCTGTTTTTT. Filled out from reference TRBV9 and TRBJ2-2, the complete variable domain reads DSGVTQTPKHLITATGQRVTLRCSPRSGDLSVYWYQQSLDQGLQFLIQYYNGEERAKGNILERFSAQQFPDLHSELNLSSLELGDSALYFCASSPLRGDTGELFFGEGSRLTVL.

The chain employs TRBV12-3 or TRBV12-4 and TRBJ1-5; 7 nucleotides align to TRBD1. Trimming removed 9 bases from V and 2 bases from J; junction bases left unmatched: 4. The CDR3 contains 13 residues. CDR3 protein: CASDRVGNQPQHF. The CDR3 coding sequence is TGTGCCAGTGACAGGGTGGGCAATCAGCCCCAGCATTTT.

CDR3 in DNA: TGTGCCAGTAGGGCGGGGAGAACGGATGAAAAACTGTTTTTT. Its translation is CASRAGRTDEKLFF. The rearrangement joins TRBV27 to TRBJ1-4; D gene ambiguous. Trimming stripped 9 bases from V and 6 bases from J, with 17 bases between. CDR1 and CDR2 (germline): MNHEY, SMNVEV (reference sequence). The CDR3 loop spans 14 amino acids. The full variable domain, completed using reference TRBV27 and TRBJ1-4, is EAQVTQNPRYLITVTGKKLTVTCSQNMNHEYMSWYRQDPGLGLRQIYYSMNVEVTDKGDVPEGYKVSRKEKRNFPLILESPSPNQTSLYFCASRAGRTDEKLFFGSGTQLSVL.

This clone is a singleton in its sample. This chain joins TRBV7-2 and TRBJ2-1; 8 bases are shared with TRBD1. CDR3 length: 14 amino acids. CDR1 is SGHTA and CDR2 is FQGNSA in the germline V gene. The V segment lost 3 bases and the J segment 9 bases; nucleotides outside the gene matches: 7. The CDR3 nucleotides read TGTGCCAGCAGCTTTTTCACAGGGGGTAGTGAGCAGTTCTTC. This translates into CASSFFTGGSEQFF.

The chain carries TRBV19 and TRBJ1-1; 8 bases align to TRBD1. The CDR3 spans 15 residues. Germline V gives CDR1 LNHDA, CDR2 SQIVND (reference sequence). The trim removed 7 bases at V and 0 bases at J, leaving 7 bases unmatched. In DNA form, the CDR3 reads TGTGCCAGTACCCCACAGGGGGTCATGAACACTGAAGCTTTCTTT. This sequence encodes CASTPQGVMNTEAFF.

This clone has only one observation. The J gene is TRBJ2-3, the V gene TRBV5-5; TRBD1 aligns across 8 bases. CDR1 is SGHKS and CDR2 is YYEKEE in the germline V gene (reference sequence). The CDR3 has 16 amino acids. The J segment lost 2 bases and the V segment lost 0 bases, leaving 5 bases of the junction unmatched. The CDR3 DNA reads as TGTGCCAGCAGCTTGGTTGGCAGGGGGCTCACAGATACGCAGTATTTT. Translating gives CASSLVGRGLTDTQYF.

The table lists this clone with a count of one. The V call is TRBV6-5, the J call TRBJ1-6, with 7 bases that match TRBD1. Germline CDR1 reads MNHEY; CDR2 reads SVGAGI. Trimming cost V 0 bases and J 14 bases; bases outside gene matches: 10. CDR3 length: 15 residues. CDR3 sequence reads: CASSYSRDSPSSLHF. Written as DNA, the CDR3 is TGTGCCAGCAGTTACTCGAGGGACAGTCCTTCGTCCCTCCACTTT.

J is TRBJ2-1 and V is TRBV10-3; tentatively, D is TRBD2 (6 bases). This CDR3 has 10 amino acids. Germline V gene sequence: CDR1 ENHRY, CDR2 SYGVKD. V was shortened by 10 bases and J by 12 bases, with 13 bases between the two germline ends. The CDR3 here is CATGEVWQFF. The CDR3 region has the DNA TGTGCCACCGGGGAGGTCTGGCAGTTCTTC.

This clone has a handful of counts. Other DNA sequences within the sample encode an identical CDR3. The DNA for the CDR3 is TGTGCCAGCTCACCGAGCCGGGGAGGGACAGATACGCAGTATTTT. Translating it yields CASSPSRGGTDTQYF. The rearrangement links TRBV18 to TRBJ2-3, with 7 bases that match TRBD2. The germline V gene has CDR1 KGHSH and CDR2 LQKENI. The CDR3 is made up of 15 amino acids. Losses at the gene ends were 3 bases for V and 3 bases for J; bases not matched to a gene: 6.

The table lists this clone with a few counts. V usage is TRBV4-1 and J usage is TRBJ2-5, with 8 bases matching TRBD2. The CDR3 totals 17 residues. Germline V gives CDR1 MGHRA, CDR2 YSYEKL. V trimming: 0 bases; J trimming: 4 bases; junction bases outside the gene matches: 10. For the CDR3, the DNA is TGCGCCAGCAGCCAAGATGCGGGACTAGTGATTTCAGAGACCCAGTACTTC. Protein product: CASSQDAGLVISETQYF.

The CDR3 region has the DNA TGTGCCATCAGTGTCGGTGGATTAAGGGACACTGAAGCTTTCTTT. Protein product: CAISVGGLRDTEAFF. V usage is TRBV10-3 and J usage is TRBJ1-1; D is ambiguous. The V end was cut by 4 bases, the J end by 3 bases, with 15 bases between. CDR1 and CDR2 from the germline V gene are ENHRY and SYGVKD. The CDR3 loop spans 15 amino acids.

The chain combines TRBV7-2 with TRBJ2-7; tentative D call: TRBD1 (5 bases). The CDR3 contains 17 residues. The germline V and J ends were trimmed by 1 base and 3 bases, with 19 bases remaining between them. The V gene's germline CDR1 is SGHTA and CDR2 FQGNSA. The CDR3 region is CASSLGTSPPSLYEQYF. As DNA, the CDR3 is TGTGCCAGCAGCTTAGGGACAAGCCCCCCTTCCCTCTACGAGCAGTACTTC.

The CDR3 loop reads CAWSVGGARDTQYF. CDR3 nucleotides: TGTGCCTGGAGTGTCGGGGGGGCGAGAGATACGCAGTATTTT. The chain recombines TRBV30 with TRBJ2-3, with 8 bases identical to TRBD2. The germline gives CDR1 GTSNPN, CDR2 SVGIG (reference sequence). V lost 0 bases and J lost 5; bases outside the gene matches: 4. The CDR3 covers 14 residues.

J is TRBJ2-7 and V is TRBV4-1; 7 bases align to TRBD1. Germline lookup yields CDR1 MGHRA and CDR2 YSYEKL. This CDR3 region has 14 residues. Trimming cost V 1 base and J 5 bases; bases outside gene matches: 5. This chain's CDR3 is CASSQVDRDHEQYF. DNA of the CDR3: TGCGCCAGCAGCCAAGTAGACAGGGACCACGAGCAGTACTTC.

The CDR3 DNA follows: TGTGCCAGCAGCCATCGGCTAGCGGAGACCCAGTACTTC. Residues: CASSHRLAETQYF. This sequence joins TRBV3-1 (or the pseudogene TRBV3-2) and TRBJ2-5; a weak D match, TRBD2 (6 bases). Germline V gives CDR1 LGHDT, CDR2 YNNKEL (reference sequence). The length of the CDR3 is 13 residues. Trimming left V 3 bases short and J 5 bases short, with 10 bases between.

The chain's CDR3 is CASSQDGGVTRNTEAFF. The DNA for the CDR3 is TGCGCCAGCAGCCAAGACGGGGGGGTTACTCGGAACACTGAAGCTTTCTTT. This sequence joins TRBV4-1 and TRBJ1-1, with D possibly TRBD1 on 5 matching bases. The CDR3 is 17 residues long. Germline V CDR1 and CDR2: MGHRA, YSYEKL. V was shortened by 0 bases and J by 1 base, with 15 bases between the two germline ends.

The genes are TRBV12-3 or TRBV12-4 and TRBJ1-2; no firm D call. Trimming took off 6 bases at V and 8 bases at J, with 10 bases between the two ends. This CDR3 has 11 amino acids. The CDR3 DNA follows: TGTGCCAGCAGCTCAGGTCACGGCTACACCTTC. As protein: CASSSGHGYTF.

The genes are TRBV6-1 and TRBJ1-1, with unresolved D. V was pared by 0 bases and J by 1 base, with 6 bases between. Germline CDR1 is MNHNS and CDR2 is SASEGT. This CDR3 comprises 14 residues. This CDR3 reads CASSEALPNTEAFF. Written as DNA, the CDR3 is TGTGCCAGCAGTGAAGCGCTTCCGAACACTGAAGCTTTCTTT.

The chain has TRBV4-1 and TRBJ2-6; possibly TRBD1 for D (5 bases). The ends were cut back, 1 base at V and 2 bases at J, with 27 bases in the middle. The CDR3 has 22 residues. CDR1 and CDR2 from the germline V gene are MGHRA and YSYEKL. In nucleotides, the CDR3 is TGCGCCAGCAGCCAAGGTGTTTATGGCAGGGCCCCCTCCCAGGCTGGGGCCAACGTCCTGACTTTC. This codes for CASSQGVYGRAPSQAGANVLTF.

The genes are TRBV5-6 and TRBJ1-5, with 7 bases identical to TRBD1. J gave up 5 bases and V 4 bases, and 9 bases lay outside the gene matches. The CDR3 length is 15 residues. The germline V gene encodes CDR1 SGHDT and CDR2 YYEEEE. The CDR3 here is CASSAQGTADQPQHF. CDR3 in DNA: TGTGCCAGCAGCGCACAGGGGACCGCGGATCAGCCCCAGCATTTT.

The chain is built from TRBV19 and TRBJ1-3, with unresolved D. V was shortened by 0 bases and J by 0 bases, with 0 bases between the two germline ends. The CDR3 is 13 residues long. The germline V gene encodes CDR1 LNHDA and CDR2 SQIVND (reference sequence). The CDR3 is CASSIDSGNTIYF. DNA for the CDR3: TGTGCCAGTAGTATAGACTCTGGAAACACCATATATTTT.

The rearrangement uses TRBV5-5 and TRBJ2-3; 10 bases match TRBD2. V lost 2 bases and J lost 2; bases outside the gene matches: 11. There are 18 residues in the CDR3. Germline lookup yields CDR1 SGHKS and CDR2 YYEKEE (reference sequence). CDR3 DNA: TGTGCCAGCAGCTTTCGTTCAGCGGGGGGGCGAAACACAGATACGCAGTATTTT. This sequence encodes CASSFRSAGGRNTDTQYF.

The chain joins TRBV18 to TRBJ1-5, with no clear D. The CDR3 is 12 residues long. Trimming shortened V by 2 bases and J by 4 bases, and 3 bases separated the two germline ends. Germline values: CDR1 KGHSH, CDR2 LQKENI. The CDR3 DNA is TGTGCCAGCTCACCAGGGAATCAGCCCCAGCATTTT. As protein: CASSPGNQPQHF.

J is TRBJ2-3 and V is TRBV3-1 (or the pseudogene TRBV3-2); tentative D call: TRBD1 (6 bases). This CDR3 has 13 amino acids. The germline V and J ends were trimmed by 2 bases and 8 bases, with 11 bases remaining between them. Looked up from germline, CDR1 is LGHDT and CDR2 is YNNKEL (reference sequence). The CDR3 coding sequence is TGTGCCAGCAGCCAAAACCGACAGGTTACGCAGTATTTT. Translation gives CASSQNRQVTQYF.

J is TRBJ2-2 and V is TRBV3-1 (or the pseudogene TRBV3-2); D gene ambiguous. CDR3 size: 12 residues. V gave up 8 bases and J gave up 2 bases, with 6 bases separating them. Germline V gives CDR1 LGHDT, CDR2 YNNKEL (reference sequence). CDR3 DNA sequence: TGTGCCAGCGGGCTAAACACCGGGGAGCTGTTTTTT. Its protein is CASGLNTGELFF.

CDR3 bases: TGTGCCAGCAGCTTAGGAGCAGAAGGCTATGGCTACACCTTC. This sequence encodes CASSLGAEGYGYTF. The chain has TRBV11-2 and TRBJ1-2; D is ambiguous. The CDR3 runs 14 residues. The germline CDR1 and CDR2 sequences are SGHAT and FQNNGV. V shed 1 base and J shed 4 bases, with 10 bases lying between them.